The present T cell receptor (beta chain) was sequenced within a study of radiotherapy plus CTLA-4 blockade in lung cancer. The overall study: Among all patients, 18% showed objective responses, while roughly 31% had disease control. Notes on the study in general: Early clone dynamics of blood T cells, plus interferon-beta, reportedly predicted response best.

Libraries were prepared by immunoSEQ multiplex PCR; TCRdb keeps only in-frame clonotypes and omits some of them. This sample has 50,000 or so clones, with roughly three quarters found just once. Alongside CTLA-4 blockade with ipilimumab, patients with chemo-refractory metastatic non-small-cell lung cancer received focal radiation. Comments on this clone: Its antigen is not known.

The source is a human donor with non-small cell lung cancer who had stable disease on radiotherapy plus ipilimumab. The specimen was peripheral blood, collected from a patient treated with radiotherapy plus ipilimumab.

CDR3 nucleotides: TGTGCCAGCAGCGTAGTGCAGGGTATCGTCACAGATACGCAGTATTTT. Amino acid sequence: CASSVVQGIVTDTQYF. The chain joins TRBV9 to TRBJ2-3, with D tentatively TRBD1 (5 bases). Per the germline V gene, CDR1 is SGDLS and CDR2 is YYNGEE. The V gene lost 0 bases and the J gene lost 2 bases, with 13 bases spanning the gap. CDR3 length equals 16 residues.